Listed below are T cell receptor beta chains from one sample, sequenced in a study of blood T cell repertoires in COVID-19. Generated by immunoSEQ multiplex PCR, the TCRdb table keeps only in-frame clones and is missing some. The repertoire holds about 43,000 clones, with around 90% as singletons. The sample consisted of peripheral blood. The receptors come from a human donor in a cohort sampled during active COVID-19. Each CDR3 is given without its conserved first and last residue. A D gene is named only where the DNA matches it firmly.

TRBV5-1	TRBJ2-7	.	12	ASSLEGTIYEQY
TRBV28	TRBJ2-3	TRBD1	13	ASTIPGQGIDTQY
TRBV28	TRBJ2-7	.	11	ASSFGAPKEQY
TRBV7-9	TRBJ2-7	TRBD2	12	ASSLRAGGGEQY
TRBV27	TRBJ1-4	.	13	ASSYRGGVSEKLF
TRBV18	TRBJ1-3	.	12	ASSPQTAGNTIY
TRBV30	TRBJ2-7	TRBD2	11	AWSTERVAGPY
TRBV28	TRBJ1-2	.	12	ASSLGGRGYGYT
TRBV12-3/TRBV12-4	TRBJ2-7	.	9	ASSTGTSSY
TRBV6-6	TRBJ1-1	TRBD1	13	ASSYTRQGNTEAF
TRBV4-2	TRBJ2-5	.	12	ASSQGASQETQY
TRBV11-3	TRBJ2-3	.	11	ATKQDSTDTQY
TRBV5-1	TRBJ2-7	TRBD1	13	ASSRDREVAYEQY
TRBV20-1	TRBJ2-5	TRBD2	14	SASLSGRGYQETQY
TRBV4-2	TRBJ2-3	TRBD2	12	ASSAGTREDTQY
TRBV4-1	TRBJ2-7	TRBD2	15	ASSQVDPGTSSYEQY